Below are 28 T cell receptor beta chains sequenced from a single sample in a study of blood T cell repertoires in COVID-19. Only in-frame clones appear in the TCRdb table, and some are missing; sequencing was by immunoSEQ multiplex PCR. The sample comprises under 130,000 clones, roughly 71% of which are singletons, and approximately 6.2% rests with the top ten. The sample comprised peripheral blood. These receptors all come from a man aged 80 or over with acute or convalescent COVID-19.

Comments on this clone: The sample has other DNA sequences that encode this CDR3 too. The gene calls are TRBV28 and TRBJ1-2; 9 bases line up with TRBD1. Germline V gene sequence: CDR1 MDHEN, CDR2 SYDVKM. This CDR3 spans 14 amino acids. J lost 2 bases, V lost 2 bases, and 0 bases had no gene match. The CDR3 sequence: CASSLGTGNYGYTF. The CDR3 nucleotides read TGTGCCAGCAGTTTAGGGACAGGGAACTATGGCTACACCTTC.

The sample holds many counts of this clone. The rearrangement links TRBV5-5 to TRBJ2-1, with D possibly matching TRBD1 (6 bases). The length of the CDR3 is 15 residues. The ends were cut back, 5 bases at V and 5 bases at J, with 17 bases in the middle. Looked up from germline, CDR1 is SGHKS and CDR2 is YYEKEE (reference sequence). The CDR3 spells CASRSPGELNNEQFF. The CDR3 DNA reads TGTGCCAGCAGATCCCCAGGGGAGTTGAACAATGAGCAGTTCTTC.

This clone appeared a few times. The gene calls are TRBV11-2 and TRBJ1-4; possible D gene TRBD1, 5 bases. Trimming pared 2 bases from V and 0 bases from J, leaving 19 bases between. The CDR3 runs to 19 residues. From germline, CDR1 is SGHAT and CDR2 FQNNGV. The CDR3 spells CASSLSGRDYSATNEKLFF. DNA of the CDR3: TGTGCCAGCAGCTTATCGGGCAGGGACTATTCTGCAACTAATGAAAAACTGTTTTTT.

The chain employs TRBV7-9 and TRBJ1-4; no definite D call. The CDR3 has 14 amino acids. Trimming removed 3 bases at V and 0 bases at J, with 5 bases between. CDR1 is SEHNR and CDR2 is FQNEAQ in the germline V gene (reference sequence). CDR3 in amino acids: CASSFGATNEKLFF. The CDR3 DNA reads as TGTGCCAGCAGCTTCGGTGCAACTAATGAAAAACTGTTTTTT.

The V gene is TRBV7-2, the J gene TRBJ2-1; 9 bases are shared with TRBD2. CDR3 length equals 15 residues. Germline CDR1 reads SGHTA; CDR2 reads FQGNSA. Trimming removed 5 bases from V and 6 bases from J; junction bases left unmatched: 8. The CDR3 nucleotides are TGTGCCAGCAGCATGAGCGTAGCGGGAGTCAATGAGCAGTTCTTC. This translates into CASSMSVAGVNEQFF.

This clone was seen more than once but under ten times. The rearrangement joins TRBV9 to TRBJ2-7, with TRBD1 matching over 7 bases. Germline-derived CDR1 and CDR2 are SGDLS and YYNGEE. V lost 4 bases and J lost 9; bases outside the gene matches: 7. The CDR3 has 12 residues. The CDR3 loop is CASSSPGTAQYF. In nucleotides, the CDR3 is TGTGCCAGCAGCTCACCGGGGACAGCGCAGTACTTC.

This chain joins TRBV2 and TRBJ1-4; 7 bases align to TRBD1. This CDR3 is 16 amino acids long. Trimming took 4 bases from V and 8 from J; bases not matched to a gene: 13. Germline V gives CDR1 SNHLY, CDR2 FYNNEI. CDR3 region: CASSASDRVSSEKLFF. CDR3 nucleotide sequence: TGTGCCAGCAGTGCCTCCGACAGGGTTTCATCCGAAAAACTGTTTTTT.

V and J are TRBV5-1 and TRBJ2-1; D unresolved. Germline CDR1 is SGHRS and CDR2 is YFSETQ. V lost 1 base and J lost 5, with 13 bases in between. The CDR3 extends over 15 amino acids. CDR3 DNA: TGCGCCAGCAGCTTGCCCACTACTATAAACAATGAGCAGTTCTTC. This encodes CASSLPTTINNEQFF.

As DNA, the CDR3 is TGTGCCAGCAGCAAAGCCGACCGGGAAGTCAATGAGCAGTTCTTC. This gives the protein CASSKADREVNEQFF. The rearrangement uses TRBV21-1 and TRBJ2-1; the table's D call TRBD2 went unverified against the DNA. TRBV21-1 is deemed a pseudogene. This CDR3 comprises 15 residues.

The chain joins TRBV4-2 to TRBJ1-2; weak D call: TRBD1 (6 bases). Trimming left V 1 base short and J 6 bases short, with 6 bases between. In germline, CDR1 is LGHNA, CDR2 YNFKEQ. This CDR3 region has 12 residues. CDR3 residues: CASSQAGDGYTF. The CDR3 region has the DNA TGTGCCAGCAGCCAAGCAGGGGATGGCTACACCTTC.

This rearrangement joins TRBV3-1 (or the pseudogene TRBV3-2) to TRBJ1-5; D is undetermined. V lost 1 base, J lost 11 bases, and 12 bases lay in between. Germline V gives CDR1 LGHDT, CDR2 YNNKEL (reference sequence). This CDR3 has 13 amino acids. The CDR3 loop reads CASSQGRGRAQHF. DNA for the CDR3: TGTGCCAGCAGCCAAGGGCGGGGAAGGGCCCAGCATTTT.

The chain employs TRBV5-6 and TRBJ2-3; the D is unclear. The V and J ends lost 0 bases and 2 bases respectively, with 7 bases between them. This CDR3 region has 14 residues. CDR1 and CDR2 (germline): SGHDT, YYEEEE. The CDR3 protein is CASSLDINTDTQYF. In nucleotides, the CDR3 is TGTGCCAGCAGCTTGGACATTAACACAGATACGCAGTATTTT.

V gene TRBV6-1 combines with J gene TRBJ2-1; 8 bases match TRBD2. The CDR3 length is 15 residues. Germline CDR1 is MNHNS and CDR2 is SASEGT. V shed 5 bases and J 6 bases; nucleotides not matched to a gene: 9. The CDR3, as DNA: TGTGCCAGCAGTCGGGGGGGAGGGCCCCTCAATGAGCAGTTCTTC. Its translation: CASSRGGGPLNEQFF.

In its sample, this clone was seen a few times. The chain carries TRBV6-1 and TRBJ2-5; 10 bases are shared with TRBD2. The CDR3 runs to 16 residues. V shed 0 bases, J shed 4 bases, and the junction held 5 bases outside the gene matches. CDR1 MNHNS and CDR2 SASEGT come from the germline V gene. In DNA, the CDR3 is TGTGCCAGCAGTGAAGCGTTGCTAGCGGGAGTAGAGACCCAGTACTTC. Its translation is CASSEALLAGVETQYF.

This clone was observed a few times. This chain uses TRBV10-1 with TRBJ2-3; D gene unclear. The germline V and J ends were trimmed by 6 bases and 6 bases, with 22 bases remaining between them. The CDR3 has 16 residues. CDR1 and CDR2 from the germline V gene are WNHNN and SYGVQD (reference sequence). This CDR3 is CASSPLPCKYSDTQYF. Here the CDR3 DNA reads TGCGCCAGCAGCCCCCTCCCTTGTAAATATTCGGATACGCAGTATTTT.

The V and J genes are TRBV25-1 and TRBJ2-5; 8 bases agree with TRBD1. CDR1 and CDR2 from the germline V gene are MGHDK and SYGVNS. The J segment lost 2 bases and the V segment lost 5 bases, leaving 7 bases of the junction unmatched. This CDR3 is built from 15 residues. The CDR3 spells CASSIAGTGQETQYF. CDR3 sequence (DNA): TGTGCCAGCAGTATCGCGGGGACAGGTCAAGAGACCCAGTACTTC.

The genes are TRBV5-1 and TRBJ1-3, with D perhaps TRBD1 (5 bases). The CDR3 contains 16 residues. Trimming shortened V by 1 base and J by 0 bases, and 11 bases separated the two germline ends. Germline V lookup: CDR1 SGHRS, CDR2 YFSETQ. The CDR3 DNA sequence: TGCGCCAGCAGCTTGTCGGGGGATTACTCTGGAAACACCATATATTTT. The encoded protein is CASSLSGDYSGNTIYF.

V and J are TRBV9 and TRBJ2-3; 7 bases agree with TRBD1. The CDR3 spans 15 residues. The V gene end was trimmed by 4 bases and the J gene end by 6 bases; junction bases not matched to a gene: 11. Per germline, CDR1 SGDLS and CDR2 YYNGEE. CDR3 coding DNA: TGTGCCAGCAGCCCCTGGGGGACAGCACATGATACGCAGTATTTT. This codes for CASSPWGTAHDTQYF.

The rearrangement links TRBV7-9 to TRBJ1-1, with D perhaps TRBD1 (5 bases). The germline V gene has CDR1 SEHNR and CDR2 FQNEAQ (reference sequence). The V and J ends lost 2 bases and 5 bases respectively, with 9 bases between them. This CDR3 spans 13 amino acids. Here the CDR3 reads CASSLQGGTEAFF. The CDR3 DNA reads TGTGCCAGCAGCTTACAGGGAGGGACTGAAGCTTTCTTT. Drawing the rest from reference TRBV7-9 and TRBJ1-1, the complete variable domain is DTGVSQNPRHKITKRGQNVTFRCDPISEHNRLYWYRQTLGQGPEFLTYFQNEAQLEKSRLLSDRFSAERPKGSFSTLEIQRTEQGDSAMYLCASSLQGGTEAFFGQGTRLTVV.

A few counts support this clone. V gene TRBV7-9 combines with J gene TRBJ1-5; weak D call: TRBD1 (6 bases). Germline-derived CDR1 and CDR2 are SEHNR and FQNEAQ (reference sequence). The CDR3 is made up of 14 amino acids. The V and J ends lost 1 base and 2 bases respectively, with 6 bases between them. This chain's CDR3 is CASSLEGGNQPQHF. The CDR3 DNA is TGTGCCAGCAGCTTAGAGGGGGGCAATCAGCCCCAGCATTTT.

Of note for this clone: Other DNA sequences from this sample encode an identical CDR3 as well. The chain recombines TRBV5-4 with TRBJ2-2; 9 bases line up with TRBD1. Per germline, CDR1 SGHNT and CDR2 YYREEE (reference sequence). Germline trimming cut 3 bases from V and 5 bases from J; bases unmatched to any gene: 5. The CDR3 sequence is 15 residues long. The chain's CDR3 is CASSSGQGSTGELFF. The DNA of the CDR3 is TGTGCCAGCAGCTCTGGACAGGGGAGTACCGGGGAGCTGTTTTTT.

The chain uses TRBV24-1 and TRBJ2-1; TRBD2 aligns across 13 bases. The CDR3 is made up of 16 amino acids. The germline CDR1 and CDR2 sequences are KGHDR and SFDVKD. Germline trimming cut 10 bases from V and 4 bases from J; bases unmatched to any gene: 9. Here the CDR3 DNA reads TGTGCCACGGCTGGGACTAGCGGGATCTGGTACAATGAGCAGTTCTTC. This sequence encodes CATAGTSGIWYNEQFF.

The chain is built from TRBV6-2 or TRBV6-3 and TRBJ1-5, with 9 bases lining up with TRBD1. The V and J ends lost 7 bases and 6 bases, in that order; junction bases with no gene match: 13. The CDR3 length is 16 residues. CDR1 is MNHEY, CDR2 SVGEGT, per germline. The CDR3, as DNA: TGTGCCAGCACCCCGACAGGGGGAAGGTTATTTCAGCCCCAGCATTTT. It codes for CASTPTGGRLFQPQHF.

The chain combines TRBV5-6 with TRBJ2-3; a weak D match, TRBD2 (6 bases). CDR3 length equals 14 residues. Germline CDR1 and CDR2: SGHDT and YYEEEE. V was trimmed by 4 bases and J by 0 bases, leaving 9 bases between them. CDR3 in amino acids: CASSRGASTDTQYF. The CDR3 DNA sequence: TGTGCCAGCAGCCGCGGGGCAAGCACAGATACGCAGTATTTT.

The V and J genes are TRBV13 and TRBJ1-3, with 7 bases identical to TRBD1. CDR1 PRHDT and CDR2 FYEKMQ come from the germline V gene (reference sequence). There are 15 residues in the CDR3. V lost 0 bases to trimming and J lost 4 bases; unmatched junction nucleotides: 3. The DNA of the CDR3 is TGTGCCAGCAGCTTAGGGGGACAGTACGGAAACACCATATATTTT. Protein product: CASSLGGQYGNTIYF.

The chain links TRBV18 to TRBJ2-1; no clear D gene. Germline V gives CDR1 KGHSH, CDR2 LQKENI. Trimming took off 3 bases at V and 6 bases at J, with 6 bases between the two ends. The CDR3 extends over 12 amino acids. CDR3 region: CASSPFGNEQFF. For the CDR3, the DNA is TGTGCCAGCTCACCCTTCGGCAATGAGCAGTTCTTC.

V usage is TRBV27 and J usage is TRBJ2-5, with D perhaps matching TRBD2 (5 bases). V dropped 3 bases and J dropped 5 bases, with 10 bases sitting between them. This CDR3 region has 13 residues. Looked up from germline, CDR1 is MNHEY and CDR2 is SMNVEV (reference sequence). CDR3 amino acids: CASSFRRGETQYF. CDR3 nucleotides: TGTGCCAGCAGTTTTAGAAGAGGGGAGACCCAGTACTTC.

This chain joins TRBV20-1 and TRBJ2-7, with TRBD2 as a possible D gene (5 bases). From germline, CDR1 is DFQATT and CDR2 SNEGSKA (reference sequence). The germline V and J ends were trimmed by 6 bases and 0 bases, with 6 bases remaining between them. The CDR3 is made up of 11 amino acids. The CDR3 nucleotides read TGCAGTGCGGGGAGCTCCTACGAGCAGTACTTC. Protein sequence: CSAGSSYEQYF.